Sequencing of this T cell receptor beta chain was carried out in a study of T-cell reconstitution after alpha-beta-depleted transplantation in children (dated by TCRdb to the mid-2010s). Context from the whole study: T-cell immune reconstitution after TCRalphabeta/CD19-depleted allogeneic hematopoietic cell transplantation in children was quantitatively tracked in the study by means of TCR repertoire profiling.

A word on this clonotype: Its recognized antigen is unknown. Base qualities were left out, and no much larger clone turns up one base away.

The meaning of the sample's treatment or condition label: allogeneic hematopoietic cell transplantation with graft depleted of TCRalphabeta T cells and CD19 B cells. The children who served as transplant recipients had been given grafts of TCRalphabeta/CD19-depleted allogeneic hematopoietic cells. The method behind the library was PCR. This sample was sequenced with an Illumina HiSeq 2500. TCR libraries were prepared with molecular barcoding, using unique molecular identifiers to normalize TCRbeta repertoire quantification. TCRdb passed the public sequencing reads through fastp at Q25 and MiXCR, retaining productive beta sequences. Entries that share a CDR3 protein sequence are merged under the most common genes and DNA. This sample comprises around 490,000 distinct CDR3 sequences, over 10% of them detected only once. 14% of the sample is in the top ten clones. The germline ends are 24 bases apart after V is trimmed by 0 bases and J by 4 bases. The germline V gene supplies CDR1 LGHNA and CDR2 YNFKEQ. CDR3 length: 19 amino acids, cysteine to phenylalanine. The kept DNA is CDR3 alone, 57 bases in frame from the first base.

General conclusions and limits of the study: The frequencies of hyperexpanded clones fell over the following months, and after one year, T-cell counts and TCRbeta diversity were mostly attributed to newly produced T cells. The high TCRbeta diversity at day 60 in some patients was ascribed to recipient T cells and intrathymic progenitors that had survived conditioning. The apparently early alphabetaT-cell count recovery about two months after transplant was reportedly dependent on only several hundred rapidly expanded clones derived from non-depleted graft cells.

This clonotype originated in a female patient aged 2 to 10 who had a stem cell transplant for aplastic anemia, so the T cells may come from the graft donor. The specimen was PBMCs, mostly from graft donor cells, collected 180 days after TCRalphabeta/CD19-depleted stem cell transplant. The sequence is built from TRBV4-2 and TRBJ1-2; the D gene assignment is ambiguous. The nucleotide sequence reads TGTGCCAGCAGCCAAGACGTGGGCCCCTTAGCCCTATTCCTCTATGGCTACACCTTC. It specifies CASSQDVGPLALFLYGYTF.